The rows below give T cell receptor beta chains drawn from one sample of a study of T cell responses to AZD1222 COVID-19 vaccine. Only in-frame clones appear in the TCRdb table, and some are missing; sequencing was by immunoSEQ multiplex PCR. The sample records about 84,000 clones, 80% to 90% being singletons. This specimen was peripheral blood, taken 28 days after the second AZD1222 dose. All receptors derive from an adult who received the AZD1222 COVID-19 vaccine. CDR3s include the opening cysteine and the closing phenylalanine or tryptophan. The order of the fields is V gene, J gene, CDR3 protein.

>TRBV15|TRBJ2-2
CATSRNPGNTGELFF
>TRBV7-8|TRBJ2-1
CASSPGGRNYNEQFF
>TRBV27|TRBJ2-1
CASSFLAHLNEQFF
>TRBV15|TRBJ1-1
CATSRLGQREAFF
>TRBV6-2/TRBV6-3|TRBJ2-3
CASSQLRTGGADTQYF
>TRBV12-3/TRBV12-4|TRBJ1-5
CASRTVGNQPQHF
>TRBV24-1|TRBJ1-3
CATSDSPPGNTIYF
>TRBV10-1|TRBJ1-2
CASSDGNYGYTF
>TRBV10-2|TRBJ2-3
CASSAGGGTDTQYF
>TRBV23-1|TRBJ2-1
CASSLTFEREGPEQFF
>TRBV25-1|TRBJ1-1
CASSRWGENTEAFF
>TRBV4-2|TRBJ2-3
CASSQASTDTQYF
>TRBV27|TRBJ2-1
CASSLSRLLRSNEQFF
>TRBV6-1|TRBJ1-1
CASSEDRVAEAFF
>TRBV5-1|TRBJ1-6
CASSEEVESPLHF
>TRBV27|TRBJ2-5
CASSSWTGVQETQYF
>TRBV7-8|TRBJ1-1
CASSLRGVTEAFF
>TRBV7-9|TRBJ2-3
CASSRGGGGQTDTQYF
>TRBV24-1|TRBJ2-2
CATSDEANTGELFF
>TRBV10-2|TRBJ1-5
CASSEGASQPQHF
>TRBV6-5|TRBJ2-7
CASKGSSYEQYF
>TRBV11-3|TRBJ1-5
CASSSGTGPNQPQHF
>TRBV6-2/TRBV6-3|TRBJ1-3
CASSYGGQSGNTIYF
>TRBV7-9|TRBJ1-6
CASSLGDLNSPLHF